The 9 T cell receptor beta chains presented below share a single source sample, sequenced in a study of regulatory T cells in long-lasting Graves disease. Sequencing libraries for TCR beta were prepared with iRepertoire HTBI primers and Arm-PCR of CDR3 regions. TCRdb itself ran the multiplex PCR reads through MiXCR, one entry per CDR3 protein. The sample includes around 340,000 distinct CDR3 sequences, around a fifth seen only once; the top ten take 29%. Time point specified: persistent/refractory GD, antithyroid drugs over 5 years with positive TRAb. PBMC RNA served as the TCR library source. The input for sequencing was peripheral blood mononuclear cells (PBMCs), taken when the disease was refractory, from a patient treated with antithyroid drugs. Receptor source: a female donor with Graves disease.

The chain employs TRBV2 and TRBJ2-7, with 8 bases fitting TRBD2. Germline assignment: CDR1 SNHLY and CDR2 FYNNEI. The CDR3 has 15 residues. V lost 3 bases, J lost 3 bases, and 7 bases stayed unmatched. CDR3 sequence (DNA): TGTGCCAGCAGTGATCTTACTAGCGGAAACTACGAGCAGTACTTC. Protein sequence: CASSDLTSGNYEQYF. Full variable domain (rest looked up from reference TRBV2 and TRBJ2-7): EPEVTQTPSHQVTQMGQEVILRCVPISNHLYFYWYRQILGQKVEFLVSFYNNEISEKSEIFDDQFSVERPDGSNFTLKIRSTKLEDSAMYFCASSDLTSGNYEQYFGPGTRLTVT.

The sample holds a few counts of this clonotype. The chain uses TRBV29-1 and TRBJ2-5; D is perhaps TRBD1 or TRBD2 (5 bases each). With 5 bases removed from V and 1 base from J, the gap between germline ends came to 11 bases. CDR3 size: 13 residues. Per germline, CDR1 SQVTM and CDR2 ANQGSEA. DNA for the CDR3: TGCAGCGTTCACCCAGGGACCCAAGAGACCCAGTACTTC. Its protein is CSVHPGTQETQYF.

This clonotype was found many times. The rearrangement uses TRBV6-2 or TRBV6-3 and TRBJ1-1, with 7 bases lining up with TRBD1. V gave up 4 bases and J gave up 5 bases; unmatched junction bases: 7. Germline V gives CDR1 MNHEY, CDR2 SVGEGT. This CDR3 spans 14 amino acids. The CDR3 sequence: CASSFQGGRTEAFF. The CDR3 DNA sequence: TGTGCCAGCAGTTTCCAGGGGGGGCGAACTGAAGCTTTCTTT.

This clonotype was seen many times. This CDR3 is CASSSGQINYEQYF. The CDR3 DNA sequence: TGTGCCAGCAGCTCCGGACAGATAAACTACGAGCAGTACTTC. The chain joins TRBV27 to TRBJ2-7; TRBD1 is a possible D gene (6 bases). The CDR3 consists of 14 residues. Germline-derived CDR1 and CDR2 are MNHEY and SMNVEV (reference sequence). V lost 6 bases to trimming and J lost 3 bases, with 15 bases between them.

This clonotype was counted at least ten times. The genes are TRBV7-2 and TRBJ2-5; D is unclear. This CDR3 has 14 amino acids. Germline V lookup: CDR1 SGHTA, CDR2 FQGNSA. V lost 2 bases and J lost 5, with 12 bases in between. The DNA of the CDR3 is TGTGCCAGCAGCTTAATAGCTGGGGTCGAGACCCAGTACTTC. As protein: CASSLIAGVETQYF.

The CDR3: CASKITGGGNTEAFF. In nucleotides, the CDR3 is TGTGCCAGCAAAATCACAGGGGGGGGGAACACTGAAGCTTTCTTT. V gene TRBV5-4 combines with J gene TRBJ1-1, with TRBD1 identical over 8 bases. V gave up 6 bases and J gave up 1 base; unmatched junction bases: 8. Germline V gene lookup returns CDR1 SGHNT and CDR2 YYREEE (reference sequence). The CDR3 extends over 15 amino acids.

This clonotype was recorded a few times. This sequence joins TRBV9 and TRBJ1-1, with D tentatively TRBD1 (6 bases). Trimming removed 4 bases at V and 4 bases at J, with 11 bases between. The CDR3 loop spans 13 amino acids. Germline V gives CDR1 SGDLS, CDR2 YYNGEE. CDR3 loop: CASSLGGLTEAFF. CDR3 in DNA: TGTGCCAGCAGCTTAGGGGGGCTCACTGAAGCTTTCTTT.

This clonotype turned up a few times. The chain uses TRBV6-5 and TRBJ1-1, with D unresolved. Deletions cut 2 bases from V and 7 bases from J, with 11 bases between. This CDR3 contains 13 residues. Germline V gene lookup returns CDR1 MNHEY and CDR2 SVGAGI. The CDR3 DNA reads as TGTGCCAGCAGTTACAAGGGATTGGGTGAAGCTTTCTTT. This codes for CASSYKGLGEAFF.

Here the CDR3 reads CASNPSPGRGTSGNTIYF. CDR3 sequence (DNA): TGTGCCAGCAACCCGTCGCCGGGGAGAGGGACCTCTGGAAACACCATATATTTT. This rearrangement joins TRBV25-1 to TRBJ1-3, with a tentative D call TRBD1 (5 bases). V lost 7 bases and J lost 0, with 22 bases in between. Germline V gene lookup returns CDR1 MGHDK and CDR2 SYGVNS. The CDR3 is 18 residues long. Combining the CDR3 with reference TRBV25-1 and TRBJ1-3 gives the whole variable domain EADIYQTPRYLVIGTGKKITLECSQTMGHDKMYWYQQDPGMELHLIHYSYGVNSTEKGDLSSESTVSRIRTEHFPLTLESARPSHTSQYLCASNPSPGRGTSGNTIYFGEGSWLTVV.